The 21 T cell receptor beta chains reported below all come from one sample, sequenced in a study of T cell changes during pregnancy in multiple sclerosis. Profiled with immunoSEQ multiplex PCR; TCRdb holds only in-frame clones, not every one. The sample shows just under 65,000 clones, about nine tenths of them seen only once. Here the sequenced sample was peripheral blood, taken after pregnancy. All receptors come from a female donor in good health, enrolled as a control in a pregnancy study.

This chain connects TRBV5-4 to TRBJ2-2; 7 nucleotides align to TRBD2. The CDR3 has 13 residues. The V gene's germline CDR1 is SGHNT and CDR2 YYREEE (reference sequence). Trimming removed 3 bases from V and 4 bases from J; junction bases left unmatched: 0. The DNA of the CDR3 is TGTGCCAGCAGCTCGGGGGGCACCGGGGAGCTGTTTTTT. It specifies CASSSGGTGELFF.

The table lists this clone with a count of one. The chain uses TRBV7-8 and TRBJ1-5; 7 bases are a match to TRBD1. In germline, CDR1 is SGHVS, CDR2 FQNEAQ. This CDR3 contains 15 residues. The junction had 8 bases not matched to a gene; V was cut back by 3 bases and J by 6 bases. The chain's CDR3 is CASSLGQSRGQPQHF. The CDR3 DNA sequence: TGTGCCAGCAGCTTGGGACAGAGTAGAGGTCAGCCCCAGCATTTT.

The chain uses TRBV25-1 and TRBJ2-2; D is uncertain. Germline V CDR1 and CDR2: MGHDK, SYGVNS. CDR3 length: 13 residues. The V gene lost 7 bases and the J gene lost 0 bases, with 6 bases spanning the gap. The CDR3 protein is CASKPTNTGELFF. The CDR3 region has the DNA TGTGCCAGCAAGCCGACGAACACCGGGGAGCTGTTTTTT.

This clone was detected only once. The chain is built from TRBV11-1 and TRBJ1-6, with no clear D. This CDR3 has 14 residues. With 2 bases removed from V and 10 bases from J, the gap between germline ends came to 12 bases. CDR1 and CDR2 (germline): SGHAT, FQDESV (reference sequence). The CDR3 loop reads CASSLRRERSPLHF. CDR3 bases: TGTGCCAGCAGCTTAAGGAGGGAGAGGTCACCCCTCCACTTT.

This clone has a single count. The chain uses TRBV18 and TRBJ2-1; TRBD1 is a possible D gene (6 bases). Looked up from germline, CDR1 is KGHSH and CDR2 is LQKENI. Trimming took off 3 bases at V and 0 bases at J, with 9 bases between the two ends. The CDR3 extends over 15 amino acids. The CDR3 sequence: CASSPLQGSYNEQFF. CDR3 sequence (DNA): TGTGCCAGCTCACCGTTACAGGGCTCCTACAATGAGCAGTTCTTC.

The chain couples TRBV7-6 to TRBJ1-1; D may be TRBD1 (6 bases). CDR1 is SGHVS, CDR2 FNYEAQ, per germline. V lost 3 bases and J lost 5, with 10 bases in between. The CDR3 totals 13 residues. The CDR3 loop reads CASSFRGGTEAFF. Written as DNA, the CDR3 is TGTGCCAGCAGCTTCAGGGGAGGGACTGAAGCTTTCTTT.

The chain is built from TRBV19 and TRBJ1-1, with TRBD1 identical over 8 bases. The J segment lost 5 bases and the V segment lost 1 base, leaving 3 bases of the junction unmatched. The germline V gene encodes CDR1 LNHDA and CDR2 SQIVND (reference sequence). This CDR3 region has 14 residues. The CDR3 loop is CASSIGRGRTEAFF. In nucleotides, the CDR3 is TGTGCCAGTAGTATAGGCAGGGGGCGGACTGAAGCTTTCTTT.

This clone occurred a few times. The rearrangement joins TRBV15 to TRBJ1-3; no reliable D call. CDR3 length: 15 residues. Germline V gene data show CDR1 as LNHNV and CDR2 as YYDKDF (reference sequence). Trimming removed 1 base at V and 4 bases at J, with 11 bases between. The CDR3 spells CATSRVPRVGNTIYF. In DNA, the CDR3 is TGTGCCACCAGCAGAGTTCCGAGGGTAGGAAACACCATATATTTT.

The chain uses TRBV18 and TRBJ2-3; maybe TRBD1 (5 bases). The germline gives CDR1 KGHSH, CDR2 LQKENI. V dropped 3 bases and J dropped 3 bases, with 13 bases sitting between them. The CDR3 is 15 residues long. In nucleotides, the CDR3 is TGTGCCAGCTCACCGGCGCAGGGTTCTACAGATACGCAGTATTTT. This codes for CASSPAQGSTDTQYF. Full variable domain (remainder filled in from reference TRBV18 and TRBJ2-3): NAGVMQNPRHLVRRRGQEARLRCSPMKGHSHVYWYRQLPEEGLKFMVYLQKENIIDESGMPKERFSAEFPKEGPSILRIQQVVRGDSAAYFCASSPAQGSTDTQYFGPGTRLTVL.

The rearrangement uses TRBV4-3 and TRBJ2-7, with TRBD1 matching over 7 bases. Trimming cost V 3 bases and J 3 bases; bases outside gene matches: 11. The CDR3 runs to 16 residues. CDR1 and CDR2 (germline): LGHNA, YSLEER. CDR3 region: CASSQVVGQGDYEQYF. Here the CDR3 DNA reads TGCGCCAGCAGCCAGGTCGTAGGCCAGGGGGACTACGAGCAGTACTTC.

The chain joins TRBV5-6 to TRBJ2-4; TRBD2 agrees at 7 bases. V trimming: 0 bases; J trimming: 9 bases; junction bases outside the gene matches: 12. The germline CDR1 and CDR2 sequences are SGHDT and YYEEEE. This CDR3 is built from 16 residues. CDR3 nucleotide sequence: TGTGCCAGCAGCTTGGAAGTGGGGGTCGGGGGGACCATTCAGTACTTC. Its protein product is CASSLEVGVGGTIQYF.

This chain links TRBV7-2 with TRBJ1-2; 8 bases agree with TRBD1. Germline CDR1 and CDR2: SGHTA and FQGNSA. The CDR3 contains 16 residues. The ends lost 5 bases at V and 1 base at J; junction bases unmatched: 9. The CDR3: CASSVRQGRDNYGYTF. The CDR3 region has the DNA TGTGCCAGCAGCGTACGACAGGGGCGGGATAACTATGGCTACACCTTC.

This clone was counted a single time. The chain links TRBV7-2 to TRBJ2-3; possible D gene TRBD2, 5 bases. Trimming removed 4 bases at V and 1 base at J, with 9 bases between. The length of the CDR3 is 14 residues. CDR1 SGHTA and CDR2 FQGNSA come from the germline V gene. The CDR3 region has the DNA TGTGCCAGCAGCTCCCGGACTGGCACAGATACGCAGTATTTT. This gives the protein CASSSRTGTDTQYF.

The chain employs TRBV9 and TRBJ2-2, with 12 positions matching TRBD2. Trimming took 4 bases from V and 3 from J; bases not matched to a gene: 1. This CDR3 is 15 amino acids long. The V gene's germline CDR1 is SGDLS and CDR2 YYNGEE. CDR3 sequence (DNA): TGTGCCAGCAGCAGACTAGCGGGGGACACCGGGGAGCTGTTTTTT. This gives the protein CASSRLAGDTGELFF.

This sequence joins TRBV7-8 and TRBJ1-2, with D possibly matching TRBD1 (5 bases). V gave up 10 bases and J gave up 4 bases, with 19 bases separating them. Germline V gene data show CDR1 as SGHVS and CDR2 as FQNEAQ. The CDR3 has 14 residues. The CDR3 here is CATYQETDIYGYTF. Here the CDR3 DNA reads TGTGCCACATACCAAGAGACAGACATCTATGGCTACACCTTC.

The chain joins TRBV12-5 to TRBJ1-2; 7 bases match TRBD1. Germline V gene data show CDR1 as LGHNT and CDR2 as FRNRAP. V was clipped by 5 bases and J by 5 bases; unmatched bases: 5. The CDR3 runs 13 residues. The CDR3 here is CASGRDSGYGYTF. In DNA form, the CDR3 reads TGTGCTAGTGGTAGGGACAGCGGATATGGCTACACCTTC.

The CDR3 here is CASSFRTSGGPISSTDTQYF. The CDR3 DNA reads as TGTGCCAGCAGCTTTAGGACTAGCGGGGGGCCAATTTCTTCCACAGATACGCAGTATTTT. V gene TRBV11-3 combines with J gene TRBJ2-3, with 14 bases that match TRBD2. Germline V gene sequence: CDR1 SGHNT, CDR2 YENEEA. V was pared by 3 bases and J by 2 bases, with 13 bases of the junction left unmatched. This CDR3 comprises 20 residues.

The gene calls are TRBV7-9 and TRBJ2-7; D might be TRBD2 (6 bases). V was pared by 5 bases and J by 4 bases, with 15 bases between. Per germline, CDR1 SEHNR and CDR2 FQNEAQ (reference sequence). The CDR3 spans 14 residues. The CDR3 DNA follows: TGTGCCAGCAGCCCGTGGGGCGCGGGGTACGAGCAGTACTTC. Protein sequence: CASSPWGAGYEQYF.

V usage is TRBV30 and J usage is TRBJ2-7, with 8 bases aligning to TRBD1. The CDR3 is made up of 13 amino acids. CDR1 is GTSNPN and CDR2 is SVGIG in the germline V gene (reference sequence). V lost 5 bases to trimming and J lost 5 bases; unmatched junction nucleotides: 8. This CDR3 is CAWRWTGSDEQYF. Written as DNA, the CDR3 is TGTGCCTGGCGCTGGACAGGGTCGGACGAGCAGTACTTC.

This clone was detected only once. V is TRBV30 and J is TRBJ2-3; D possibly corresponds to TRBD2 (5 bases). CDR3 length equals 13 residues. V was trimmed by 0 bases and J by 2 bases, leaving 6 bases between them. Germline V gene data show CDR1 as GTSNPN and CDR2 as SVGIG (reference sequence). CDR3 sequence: CAWSVLATDTQYF. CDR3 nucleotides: TGTGCCTGGAGTGTTCTAGCCACAGATACGCAGTATTTT. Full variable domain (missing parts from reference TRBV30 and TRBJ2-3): SQTIHQWPATLVQPVGSPLSLECTVEGTSNPNLYWYRQAAGRGLQLLFYSVGIGQISSEVPQNLSASRPQDRQFILSSKKLLLSDSGFYLCAWSVLATDTQYFGPGTRLTVL.

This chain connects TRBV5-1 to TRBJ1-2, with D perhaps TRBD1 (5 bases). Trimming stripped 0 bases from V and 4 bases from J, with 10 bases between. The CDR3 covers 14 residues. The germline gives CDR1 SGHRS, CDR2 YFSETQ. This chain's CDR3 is CASSLAREPYGYTF. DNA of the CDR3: TGCGCCAGCAGCTTGGCCAGGGAACCCTATGGCTACACCTTC.